This TCR beta chain was identified in a study of OX40 agonist ivuxolimab in advanced cancers. Profiling relied on immunoSEQ multiplex PCR, and the TCRdb table lists in-frame clones only, not all of them. This table has tens of thousands of clones, 91% appearing once. The sample consisted of CD4+ or CD8+ T cells sorted from blood, taken in a trial of the OX40 agonist ivuxolimab. This TCR came from an adult with an advanced solid tumor such as melanoma, head and neck, liver or kidney cancer.

CDR3 coding DNA: TGTGCCAGTAGTATAGGAGACTATGGCTACACCTTC. Encoded protein: CASSIGDYGYTF. This sequence joins TRBV19 and TRBJ1-2; D ambiguous. Germline V gene data show CDR1 as LNHDA and CDR2 as SQIVND (reference sequence). Trimming removed 1 base from V and 3 bases from J, with 3 bases in between. This CDR3 has 12 residues.